The 17 T cell receptor beta chains reported below all come from one sample, sequenced in a study of technical replicates of blood from a few donors. Profiling relied on immunoSEQ multiplex PCR, and the TCRdb table lists in-frame clones only, not all of them. The data show about 70,000 clones, roughly 96% seen once. Specimen: T cells isolated from PBMCs. The receptors were sampled from a human donor in good health.

The rearrangement joins TRBV5-1 to TRBJ2-5; D is possibly TRBD2 (6 bases). Germline values: CDR1 SGHRS, CDR2 YFSETQ. V lost 0 bases to trimming and J lost 2 bases, with 11 bases between them. The CDR3 runs 15 residues. CDR3 nucleotide sequence: TGCGCCAGCAGCTTGGGGCGGGAAAGGCAAGAGACCCAGTACTTC. Translated, it gives CASSLGRERQETQYF.

This chain uses TRBV30 with TRBJ1-2; TRBD1 is a possible D gene (6 bases). The CDR3 is 10 amino acids. V lost 6 bases and J 8 bases, leaving 10 bases between the germline ends. Germline CDR1 GTSNPN, CDR2 SVGIG (reference sequence). Here the CDR3 reads CACTGNGYTF. Here the CDR3 DNA reads TGTGCCTGCACAGGGAACGGCTACACCTTC.

The chain links TRBV2 to TRBJ1-2; 9 nucleotides agree with TRBD1. The germline V gene has CDR1 SNHLY and CDR2 FYNNEI. The CDR3 loop spans 16 amino acids. The V and J ends lost 5 bases and 7 bases, in that order; junction bases with no gene match: 14. CDR3 sequence reads: CASSQDRGLMYGGYTF. CDR3 sequence (DNA): TGTGCCAGCAGTCAGGACAGGGGATTAATGTACGGTGGCTACACCTTC.

The chain joins TRBV5-1 to TRBJ2-1; TRBD2 agrees at 8 bases. J lost 4 bases, V lost 4 bases, and 7 bases had no gene match. The CDR3 consists of 15 residues. The germline V gene has CDR1 SGHRS and CDR2 YFSETQ. CDR3 loop: CASSPPGGPYNEQFF. CDR3 coding DNA: TGCGCCAGCAGCCCACCGGGGGGGCCATACAATGAGCAGTTCTTC.

This clone has just one count. The chain recombines TRBV6-5 with TRBJ2-7; a weak D match, TRBD1 (5 bases). CDR1 is MNHEY and CDR2 is SVGAGI in the germline V gene. The CDR3 is 14 residues long. V was cut by 6 bases and J by 1 base, with 13 bases left in between. In DNA, the CDR3 is TGTGCCAGCAGCCAAGGAACAGGTTCCTACGAGCAGTACTTC. Translation: CASSQGTGSYEQYF.

This rearrangement joins TRBV9 to TRBJ2-3; D is possibly TRBD2 (6 bases). V was clipped by 5 bases and J by 2 bases, with 12 bases between them. CDR3 size: 14 residues. Germline V gives CDR1 SGDLS, CDR2 YYNGEE. CDR3 region: CASSVSGSTDTQYF. DNA for the CDR3: TGTGCCAGCAGTGTTAGCGGATCCACAGATACGCAGTATTTT.

The chain couples TRBV10-3 to TRBJ2-5; 10 nucleotides line up with TRBD1. With V trimmed by 6 bases and J by 3 bases, 7 bases remained unmatched. This CDR3 spans 15 amino acids. Looked up from germline, CDR1 is ENHRY and CDR2 is SYGVKD. CDR3 in DNA: TGTGCCATCAGGATGACAGGGGGCAAGGAAGAGACCCAGTACTTC. Translating it yields CAIRMTGGKEETQYF.

The chain uses TRBV5-1 and TRBJ2-2; D is uncertain. Germline values: CDR1 SGHRS, CDR2 YFSETQ. The CDR3 is 13 residues long. Trimming took off 4 bases at V and 0 bases at J, with 4 bases between the two ends. The CDR3 bases are TGCGCCAGCAGCCAGACGAACACCGGGGAGCTGTTTTTT. Translated: CASSQTNTGELFF.

The V call is TRBV28, the J call TRBJ1-1; D is possibly TRBD1 (5 bases). The CDR3 has 12 residues. The V and J ends lost 6 bases and 8 bases respectively, with 13 bases between them. CDR1 and CDR2 (germline): MDHEN, SYDVKM. CDR3 sequence reads: CASSQGFYEAFF. CDR3 in DNA: TGTGCCAGCAGCCAGGGATTCTACGAAGCTTTCTTT.

The gene calls are TRBV12-5 and TRBJ1-6; TRBD1 matches at 7 bases. The CDR3 has 17 residues. J was trimmed by 9 bases and V by 0 bases; bases with no gene match: 11. Per germline, CDR1 LGHNT and CDR2 FRNRAP. The CDR3 loop reads CASGLVPTGTDSSPLHF. The CDR3 DNA sequence: TGTGCTAGTGGTTTGGTACCGACCGGGACAGACAGTTCACCCCTCCACTTT.

The genes are TRBV29-1 and TRBJ1-1; no reliable D call. The CDR3 contains 12 residues. Germline V gives CDR1 SQVTM, CDR2 ANQGSEA. The V end was cut by 3 bases, the J end by 6 bases, with 11 bases between. The CDR3 nucleotides are TGCAGCGTTGAGAAGGAGGTTCCTGAAGCTTTCTTT. As protein: CSVEKEVPEAFF.

J is TRBJ1-2 and V is TRBV6-5, with a weak D call TRBD1 (5 bases). Deletions cut 3 bases from V and 0 bases from J, with 8 bases between. The germline gives CDR1 MNHEY, CDR2 SVGAGI. The CDR3 consists of 14 residues. CDR3 DNA sequence: TGTGCCAGCAGTTATCAGGACACTAACTATGGCTACACCTTC. Protein: CASSYQDTNYGYTF.

J is TRBJ2-1 and V is TRBV9; TRBD2 aligns across 8 bases. Per germline, CDR1 SGDLS and CDR2 YYNGEE. The length of the CDR3 is 16 residues. Trimming took 4 bases from V and 2 from J; bases not matched to a gene: 8. CDR3 sequence: CASSPPGTRTYNEQFF. The CDR3 DNA sequence: TGTGCCAGCAGCCCTCCCGGGACTAGGACCTACAATGAGCAGTTCTTC.

The rearrangement links TRBV2 to TRBJ2-2; no clear D gene. V shed 2 bases and J shed 6 bases, with 7 bases lying between them. The CDR3 has 13 residues. Looked up from germline, CDR1 is SNHLY and CDR2 is FYNNEI. Here the CDR3 DNA reads TGTGCCAGCAGTGAAATAGAGTCCGGGGAGCTGTTTTTT. Amino acid sequence: CASSEIESGELFF. Supplemented by reference TRBV2 and TRBJ2-2, the full variable domain reads EPEVTQTPSHQVTQMGQEVILRCVPISNHLYFYWYRQILGQKVEFLVSFYNNEISEKSEIFDDQFSVERPDGSNFTLKIRSTKLEDSAMYFCASSEIESGELFFGEGSRLTVL.

The J gene is TRBJ2-6, the V gene TRBV5-4; 8 bases fit TRBD1. CDR1 is SGHNT and CDR2 is YYREEE in the germline V gene (reference sequence). This CDR3 spans 18 amino acids. Trimming removed 0 bases from V and 3 bases from J; junction bases left unmatched: 8. The CDR3 reads CASSLEGTGAHGANVLTF. In DNA, the CDR3 is TGTGCCAGCAGCTTGGAGGGGACAGGCGCGCATGGGGCCAACGTCCTGACTTTC.

The chain links TRBV9 to TRBJ2-1; D possibly corresponds to TRBD1 (6 bases). Germline V CDR1 and CDR2: SGDLS, YYNGEE. The CDR3 sequence is 16 residues long. V was shortened by 1 base and J by 6 bases, with 17 bases between the two germline ends. In nucleotides, the CDR3 is TGTGCCAGCAGCGTATCGCTAGCTGGACAGCTCAATGAGCAGTTCTTC. Translating gives CASSVSLAGQLNEQFF. Full variable domain (outside the CDR3, taken from reference TRBV9 and TRBJ2-1): DSGVTQTPKHLITATGQRVTLRCSPRSGDLSVYWYQQSLDQGLQFLIQYYNGEERAKGNILERFSAQQFPDLHSELNLSSLELGDSALYFCASSVSLAGQLNEQFFGPGTRLTVL.

The genes are TRBV7-9 and TRBJ2-5; TRBD2 is a possible D gene (6 bases). Germline loops: CDR1 SEHNR, CDR2 FQNEAQ (reference sequence). This CDR3 has 15 residues. V was pared by 0 bases and J by 1 base, with 9 bases between. Here the CDR3 DNA reads TGTGCCAGCAGCTTAGCGGTGGGGGGCCAAGAGACCCAGTACTTC. Encoded protein: CASSLAVGGQETQYF. Full variable domain (outside the CDR3, taken from reference TRBV7-9 and TRBJ2-5): DTGVSQNPRHKITKRGQNVTFRCDPISEHNRLYWYRQTLGQGPEFLTYFQNEAQLEKSRLLSDRFSAERPKGSFSTLEIQRTEQGDSAMYLCASSLAVGGQETQYFGPGTRLLVL.